This T cell receptor beta chain was profiled in a study of blood T cell repertoires in COVID-19. Study-level information: Spain, Italy and the United States supplied samples that represented acute and convalescent COVID-19. Sample material is recorded as cDNA or gDNA derived from T cells, B-cell-depleted T cells, or PBMCs.

Original methodology: By means of reference gene primer amplification, nucleated cell counts were estimated. Only in-frame clones appear in the TCRdb table, and some are missing; sequencing was by immunoSEQ multiplex PCR. The DNA was the basis for D and trimming; V, J and clone size are from that table. The sample lists around 100,000 clones; under 95% were seen once. From germline, CDR1 is SGDLS and CDR2 YYNGEE. The CDR3 is 14 residues long. With V trimmed by 0 bases and J by 6 bases, 5 bases remained unmatched. Sequencing was performed on peripheral blood. The V call is TRBV9, the J call TRBJ2-7; TRBD2 matches at 8 bases. The sequence was collected from a human donor with active COVID-19. The donor label of this sample is uncertain. CDR3 protein: CASSVDSGEREQYF. The CDR3 nucleotides are TGTGCCAGCAGCGTAGATAGCGGGGAGCGCGAGCAGTACTTC.